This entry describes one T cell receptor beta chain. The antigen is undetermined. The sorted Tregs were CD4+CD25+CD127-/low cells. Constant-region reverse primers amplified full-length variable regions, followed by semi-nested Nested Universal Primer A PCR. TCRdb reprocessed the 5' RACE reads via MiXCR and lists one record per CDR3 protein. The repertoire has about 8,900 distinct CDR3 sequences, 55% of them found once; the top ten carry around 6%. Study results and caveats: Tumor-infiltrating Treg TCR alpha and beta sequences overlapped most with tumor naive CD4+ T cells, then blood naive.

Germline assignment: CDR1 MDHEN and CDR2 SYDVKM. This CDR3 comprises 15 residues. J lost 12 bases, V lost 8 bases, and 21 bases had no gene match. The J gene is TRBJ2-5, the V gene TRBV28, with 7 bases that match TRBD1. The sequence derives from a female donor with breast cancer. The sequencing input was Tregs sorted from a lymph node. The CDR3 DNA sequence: TGTGCCAGCCGCTACAGAGGGGGCCAGGCAGCTAGAGAGTACTTC. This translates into CASRYRGGQAAREYF.